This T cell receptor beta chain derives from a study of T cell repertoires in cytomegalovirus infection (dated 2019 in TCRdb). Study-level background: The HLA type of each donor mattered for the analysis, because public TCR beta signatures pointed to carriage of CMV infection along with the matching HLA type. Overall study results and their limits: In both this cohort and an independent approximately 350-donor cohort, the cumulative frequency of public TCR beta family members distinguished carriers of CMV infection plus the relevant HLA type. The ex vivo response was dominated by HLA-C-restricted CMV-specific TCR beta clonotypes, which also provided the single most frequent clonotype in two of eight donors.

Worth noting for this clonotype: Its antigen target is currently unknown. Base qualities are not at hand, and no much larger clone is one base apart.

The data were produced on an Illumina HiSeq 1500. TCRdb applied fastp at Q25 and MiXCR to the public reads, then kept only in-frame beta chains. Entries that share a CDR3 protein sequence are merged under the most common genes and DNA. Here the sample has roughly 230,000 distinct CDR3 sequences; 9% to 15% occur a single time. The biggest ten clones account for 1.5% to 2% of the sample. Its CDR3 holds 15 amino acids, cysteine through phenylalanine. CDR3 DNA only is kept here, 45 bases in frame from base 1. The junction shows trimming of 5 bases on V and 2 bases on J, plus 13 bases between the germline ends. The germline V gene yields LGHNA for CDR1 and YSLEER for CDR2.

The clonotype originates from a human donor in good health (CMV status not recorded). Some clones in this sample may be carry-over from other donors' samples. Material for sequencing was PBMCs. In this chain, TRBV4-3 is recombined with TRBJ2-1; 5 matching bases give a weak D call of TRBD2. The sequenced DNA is TGCGCCAGCAGCGAGGGTGACGGTACCTACAATGAGCAGTTCTTC. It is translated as CASSEGDGTYNEQFF.